This T cell receptor (beta chain) was profiled in a study of shared clonotypes between healthy human individuals. With regard to this clone: As yet, its antigen is unknown.

Germline V gene data show CDR1 as WNHNN and CDR2 as SYGVQD (reference sequence). Trimming pared 7 bases from V and 7 bases from J, leaving 16 bases between. The CDR3 is 13 residues long. Study-level results: Clonotypes which were not shared had lower generation probabilities than clonotypes that all four donors shared. Among the subsets, naive ones generally showed larger estimated richness than memory ones.

Every subset had its genomic DNA shared out evenly among several immunoSEQ plates. The method was immunoSEQ multiplex PCR; TCRdb's version includes in-frame clones alone and lacks a portion of them. The sample has about 600,000 clones; more than 95% are singletons. The sequence was collected from a young woman in good health. The V gene is TRBV10-1, the J gene TRBJ2-5, with D possibly being TRBD2 (5 bases). Sequenced sample: naive CD4+ T cells sorted from blood. Subset here: CD45RA+ positively selected. For the CDR3, the DNA is TGCGCCAGCACCGAGGGCCTGGATGGGACCCAGTACTTC. Translating gives CASTEGLDGTQYF.